This T cell receptor beta chain stems from a study of tumor and adjacent non-tumor tissue in lung cancer. About the research overall: Patients were aged about 30 to 80, 9 to 10 men and roughly five women, stage I to III.

Study observations and caveats: Significantly higher TCR diversity was found in tumor than normal lung. Shorter survival was associated with higher TCR diversity in tumors.

The CDR3 spans 13 amino acids, including both terminal residues. CDR1 and CDR2 (germline): SGHAT, FQDESV (reference sequence). TCRbeta libraries were built with three rounds of nested PCR, modified from ARM-PCR. TCRdb used MiXCR to reprocess the multiplex PCR reads, holding one entry per CDR3 protein. The data contain 110,000 or so distinct CDR3 sequences, roughly 80% of them seen just once; the ten biggest clones take up 30% to 45%. On this clonotype: The antigen is not known. Since the CDR3 does not end with the conserved phenylalanine or tryptophan, this likely comes from a read error. The limits of the CDR3 on the DNA are not certain, so only TCRdb's listed CDR3 is given.

RNA was extracted from bulk tissue without any cell sorting. J is TRBJ1-1 and V is TRBV11-1; TRBD1, the table's D call, lacks a check against the DNA. The receptor's source is a woman aged 55-69 years with non-small cell lung cancer. Sample: lung tumor tissue. The CDR3 here is CASSRDRNNEALC.